The 5 T cell receptor beta chains listed next were all sequenced from one sample in a study of T cell clones after liver transplantation. Here immunoSEQ multiplex PCR was the method, and the copy in TCRdb shows in-frame clones only, minus some. The table records tens of thousands of clones, about 82% of them present only once. The specimen was CD4+ T cells from blood, collected approximately 3.5 years after liver transplant. These receptors all stem from a human patient who received a liver transplant. Some T cells may trace back to the graft donor.

The J gene is TRBJ2-5, the V gene TRBV18, with D maybe TRBD1 (5 bases). The V gene lost 2 bases and the J gene lost 4 bases, with 11 bases spanning the gap. There are 14 residues in the CDR3. Germline CDR1 reads KGHSH; CDR2 reads LQKENI. CDR3 DNA sequence: TGTGCCAGCTCACCAGGGCAGGGAAGAGAGACCCAGTACTTC. This gives the protein CASSPGQGRETQYF.

V and J are TRBV27 and TRBJ2-2; D could derive from TRBD1 or TRBD2 (5 bases each). The CDR3 contains 19 residues. Deletions cut 2 bases from V and 4 bases from J, with 23 bases between. CDR1 is MNHEY and CDR2 is SMNVEV in the germline V gene (reference sequence). CDR3 sequence: CASSLRQGMAGGGTGELFF. The DNA for the CDR3 is TGTGCCAGCAGTTTACGGCAGGGAATGGCCGGAGGCGGCACCGGGGAGCTGTTTTTT.

The gene calls are TRBV5-1 and TRBJ2-7; D may be TRBD1 or TRBD2 (5 bases each). Germline V gene lookup returns CDR1 SGHRS and CDR2 YFSETQ. The ends were cut back, 0 bases at V and 1 base at J, with 11 bases in the middle. The CDR3 is 15 residues long. CDR3 nucleotide sequence: TGCGCCAGCAGCTTGGTTGGGGGAACTTCCTACGAGCAGTACTTC. It translates to CASSLVGGTSYEQYF.

The chain couples TRBV6-5 to TRBJ1-2, with a weak D call TRBD1 (6 bases). CDR1 is MNHEY, CDR2 SVGAGI, per germline. This CDR3 contains 14 residues. Trimming shortened V by 7 bases and J by 8 bases, and 20 bases separated the two germline ends. The CDR3: CASTTGPGSLGYTF. The CDR3 nucleotides read TGTGCCAGCACCACAGGGCCGGGTTCTCTGGGCTACACCTTC.

V and J are TRBV28 and TRBJ1-4, with 7 bases fitting TRBD1. CDR3 length equals 15 residues. Per the germline V gene, CDR1 is MDHEN and CDR2 is SYDVKM. Unmatched junction bases numbered 12, after V lost 6 bases and J lost 8 bases. CDR3 in DNA: TGTGCCAGCAGAGGAGGGACAGCCAAGTGGGAAAAACTGTTTTTT. Translation gives CASRGGTAKWEKLFF.